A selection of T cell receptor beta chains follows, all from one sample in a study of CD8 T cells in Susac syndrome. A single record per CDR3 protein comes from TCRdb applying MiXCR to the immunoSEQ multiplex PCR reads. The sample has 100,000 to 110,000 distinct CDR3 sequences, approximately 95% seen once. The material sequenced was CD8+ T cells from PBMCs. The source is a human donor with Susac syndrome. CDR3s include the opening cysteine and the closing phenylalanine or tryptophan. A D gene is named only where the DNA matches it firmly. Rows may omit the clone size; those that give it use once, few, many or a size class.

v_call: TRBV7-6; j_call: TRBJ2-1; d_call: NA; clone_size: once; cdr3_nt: TGTGCCAGCAGCTTAGTCAGAGCGGGTGCCTTCCACAATGAGCAGTTCTTC; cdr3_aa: CASSLVRAGAFHNEQFF
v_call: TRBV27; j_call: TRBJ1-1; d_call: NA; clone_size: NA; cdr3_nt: TGTGCCAGCAGGGTAAAAGGGAACACTGAAGCTTTCTTT; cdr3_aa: CASRVKGNTEAFF
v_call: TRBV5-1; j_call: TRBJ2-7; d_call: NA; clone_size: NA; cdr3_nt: TGCGCCAGCAGCTTGACACTCTCCTACGAGCAGTACTTC; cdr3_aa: CASSLTLSYEQYF
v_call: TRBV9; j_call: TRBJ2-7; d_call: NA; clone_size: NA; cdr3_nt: TGTGCCAGCAGCGTAGTTCCAGACTCCTACGAGCAGTACTTC; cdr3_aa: CASSVVPDSYEQYF
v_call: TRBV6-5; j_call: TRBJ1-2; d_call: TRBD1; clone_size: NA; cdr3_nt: TGTGCCAGCAGTGACAGGGGAGGACTCAACTATGGCTACACCTTC; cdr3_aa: CASSDRGGLNYGYTF
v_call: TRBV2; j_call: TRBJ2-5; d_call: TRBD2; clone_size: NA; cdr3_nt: TGTGCCAGCGTCCTAGCGGAAGAGACCCAGTACTTC; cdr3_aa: CASVLAEETQYF
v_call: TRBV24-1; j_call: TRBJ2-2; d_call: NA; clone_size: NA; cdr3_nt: TGTGCCACCAGTGGCGACGGGGAGCTGTTTTTT; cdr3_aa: CATSGDGELFF
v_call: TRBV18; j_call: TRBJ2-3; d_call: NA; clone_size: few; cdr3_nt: TGTGCCAGCTCACCGTTCACAGATACGCAGTATTTT; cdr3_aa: CASSPFTDTQYF
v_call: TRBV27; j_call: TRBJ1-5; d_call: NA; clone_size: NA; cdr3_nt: TGTGCCAGCAGTTATGCCGGCCAGCCCCAGCATTTT; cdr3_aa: CASSYAGQPQHF
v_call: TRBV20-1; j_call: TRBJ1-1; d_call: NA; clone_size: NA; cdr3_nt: TGCAGTGCCTTTGGAGGGGGAACTGAAGCTTTCTTT; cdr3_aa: CSAFGGGTEAFF
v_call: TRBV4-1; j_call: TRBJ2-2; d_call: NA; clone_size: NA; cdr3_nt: TGCGCCAGCAGCTTCGACAGGAACACCGGGGAGCTGTTTTTT; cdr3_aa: CASSFDRNTGELFF
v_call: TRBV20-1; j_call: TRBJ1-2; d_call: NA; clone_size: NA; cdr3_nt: TGCAGTGCTAGAGATAGGATCGGGGGTGATGGCTACACCTTC; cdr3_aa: CSARDRIGGDGYTF
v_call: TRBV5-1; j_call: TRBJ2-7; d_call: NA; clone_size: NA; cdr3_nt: TGCGCCAACCGGGCCACCCTTCGTTACGAGCAGTACTTC; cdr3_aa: CANRATLRYEQYF
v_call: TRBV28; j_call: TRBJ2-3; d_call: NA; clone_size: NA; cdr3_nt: TGTGCCAGCAGTTCGGGGAGTATTAGCACAGATACGCAGTATTTT; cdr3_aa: CASSSGSISTDTQYF